The present TCR beta chain was sequenced within a study of Graves' ophthalmopathy and Graves' hyperthyroidism. RNA transcripts served as template for amplifying TCR beta CDR3 sequences. HTBI-primed RT-PCR formed the first round, and a multiplex PCR formed the second. TCRdb re-derived calls from the multiplex PCR reads in MiXCR, one entry per CDR3 protein. The sample comprises a few hundred thousand distinct CDR3 sequences, roughly 15% of which are singletons, and about 7% rests with the top ten. In this cohort, patients with other autoimmune diseases, uncontrolled infections, pregnancy or lactation were excluded. The PBMC fraction was derived from over 9 ml of fresh peripheral blood. This clonotype was counted a few times. CDR1 is LGHDT and CDR2 is YNNKEL in the germline V gene (reference sequence). CDR3 size: 19 residues. V was trimmed by 4 bases and J by 0 bases, leaving 24 bases between them.

This chain connects TRBV3-1 to TRBJ1-1, with TRBD1 as a possible D gene (5 bases). Sequencing input: peripheral blood. The origin of this receptor is a young woman with stable Graves' hyperthyroidism. The CDR3 is CASSPLTYRFRGVNTEAFF. The CDR3 DNA follows: TGTGCCAGCAGCCCCTTGACATACAGGTTTCGAGGGGTGAACACTGAAGCTTTCTTT.